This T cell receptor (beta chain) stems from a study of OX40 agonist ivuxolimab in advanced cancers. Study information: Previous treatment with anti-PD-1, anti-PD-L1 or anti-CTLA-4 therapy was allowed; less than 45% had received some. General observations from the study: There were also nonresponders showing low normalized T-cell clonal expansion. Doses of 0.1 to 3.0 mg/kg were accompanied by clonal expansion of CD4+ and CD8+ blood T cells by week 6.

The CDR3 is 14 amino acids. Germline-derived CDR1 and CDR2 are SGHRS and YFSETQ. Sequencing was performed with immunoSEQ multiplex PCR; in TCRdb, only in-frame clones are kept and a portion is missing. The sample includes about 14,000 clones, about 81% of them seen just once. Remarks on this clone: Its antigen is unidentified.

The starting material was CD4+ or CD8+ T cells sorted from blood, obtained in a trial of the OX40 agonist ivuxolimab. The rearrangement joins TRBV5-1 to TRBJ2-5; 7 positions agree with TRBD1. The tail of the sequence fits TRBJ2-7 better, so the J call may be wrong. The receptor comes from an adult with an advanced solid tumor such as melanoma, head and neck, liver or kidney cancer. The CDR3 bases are TGCGCCAGCAGCTTGGGAGGGGGCGAGTACGAGCAGTACTTC. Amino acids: CASSLGGGEYEQYF.